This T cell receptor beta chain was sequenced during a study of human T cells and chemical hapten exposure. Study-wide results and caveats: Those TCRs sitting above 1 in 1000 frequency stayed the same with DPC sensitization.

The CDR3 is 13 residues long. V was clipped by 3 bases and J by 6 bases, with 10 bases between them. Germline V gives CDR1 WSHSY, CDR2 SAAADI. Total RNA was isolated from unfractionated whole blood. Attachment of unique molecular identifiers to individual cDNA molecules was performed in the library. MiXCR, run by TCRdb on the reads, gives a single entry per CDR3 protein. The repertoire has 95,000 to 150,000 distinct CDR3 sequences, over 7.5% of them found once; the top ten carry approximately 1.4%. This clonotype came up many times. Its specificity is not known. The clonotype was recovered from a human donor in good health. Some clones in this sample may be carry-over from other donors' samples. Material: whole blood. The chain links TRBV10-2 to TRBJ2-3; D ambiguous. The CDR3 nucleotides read TGCGCCAGCAGTGAAACTGCGGCGGATACGCAGTATTTT. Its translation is CASSETAADTQYF.